This T cell receptor beta chain was profiled in a study of T cells in Graves' hyperthyroidism and ophthalmopathy. The study's findings and limits: Progression to ophthalmopathy was predicted a median of about 6.6 months early. The authors' 13 V-J model separated ophthalmopathy from stable hyperthyroidism.

The CDR3 length is 16 residues. Trimming pared 3 bases from V and 4 bases from J, leaving 18 bases between. As concerns this clonotype: The antigen remains undetermined.

An absence of ophthalmopathy progression within 18 months meant stable Graves' hyperthyroidism. From RNA transcripts, TCR beta CDR3 regions were amplified. The TCR CDR3 first-round RT-PCR relied on the HTBI primer set. TCRdb independently ran MiXCR on the multiplex PCR reads; one entry per CDR3 protein. The table shows 93,000 or so distinct CDR3 sequences, with 40% to 50% occurring only once. Sequenced: blood. The receptor's source is a man aged 40-49 years with Graves' hyperthyroidism. The V call is TRBV12-3 or TRBV12-4, the J call TRBJ1-1; the D is unclear. CDR3 sequence (DNA): TGTGCCAGCAGTTTTTTCGGGAGGGCCCGAGGCACTGAAGCTTTCTTT. Residues: CASSFFGRARGTEAFF.